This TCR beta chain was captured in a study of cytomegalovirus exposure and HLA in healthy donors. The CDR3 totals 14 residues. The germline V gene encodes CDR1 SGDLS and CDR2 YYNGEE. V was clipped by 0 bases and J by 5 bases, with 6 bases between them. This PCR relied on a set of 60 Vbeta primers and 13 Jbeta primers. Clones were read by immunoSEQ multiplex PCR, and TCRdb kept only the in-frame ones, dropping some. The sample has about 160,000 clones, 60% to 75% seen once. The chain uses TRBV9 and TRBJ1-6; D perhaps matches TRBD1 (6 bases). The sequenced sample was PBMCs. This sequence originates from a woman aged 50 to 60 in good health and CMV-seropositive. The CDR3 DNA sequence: TGTGCCAGCAGCGTAGACAGGGATAATTCACCCCTCCACTTT. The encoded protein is CASSVDRDNSPLHF.